This TCR beta chain was sequenced for a study of OX40 agonist ivuxolimab in advanced cancers. The overall study: Previous treatment with anti-PD-1, anti-PD-L1 or anti-CTLA-4 therapy was allowed; 40% had received some. The study's findings and limits: The CD4+ and CD8+ T cells in the blood had expanded clonally by week 6 at 0.1 to 3.0 mg/kg.

From germline, CDR1 is MDHEN and CDR2 SYDVKM. There are 12 residues in the CDR3. V was cut by 4 bases and J by 5 bases, with 9 bases left in between. In the case of this clone: Its cognate antigen is unknown.

Method: immunoSEQ multiplex PCR; TCRdb's copy keeps in-frame clones and lacks some. The sample has 70,000 to 85,000 clones; 70% to 90% are singletons. The material was CD4+ or CD8+ T cells sorted from blood, obtained in a trial of the OX40 agonist ivuxolimab. The gene calls are TRBV28 and TRBJ2-7; D is possibly TRBD2 (6 bases). This clonotype was sampled from an adult with an advanced solid tumor such as melanoma, head and neck, liver or kidney cancer. CDR3 loop: CASSSGGDEQYF. In nucleotides, the CDR3 is TGTGCCAGCAGTTCGGGCGGGGACGAGCAGTACTTC.